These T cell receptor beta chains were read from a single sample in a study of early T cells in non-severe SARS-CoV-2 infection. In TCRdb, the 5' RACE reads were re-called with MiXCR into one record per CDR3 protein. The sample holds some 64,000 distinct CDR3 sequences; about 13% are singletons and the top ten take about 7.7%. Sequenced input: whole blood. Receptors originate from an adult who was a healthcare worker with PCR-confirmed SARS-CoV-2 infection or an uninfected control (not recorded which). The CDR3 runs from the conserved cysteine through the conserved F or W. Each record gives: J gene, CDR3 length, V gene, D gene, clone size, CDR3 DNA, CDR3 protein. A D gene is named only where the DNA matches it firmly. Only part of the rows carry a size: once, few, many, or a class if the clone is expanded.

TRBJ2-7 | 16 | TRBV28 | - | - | TGTGCCAGCATCGGTCGAGGGACGGGAAGCTCCTACGAGCAGTACTTC | CASIGRGTGSSYEQYF
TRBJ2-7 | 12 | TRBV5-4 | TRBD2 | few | TGTGCCAGCAGCTTAGATAGCGGGAGCAAGTACTTC | CASSLDSGSKYF
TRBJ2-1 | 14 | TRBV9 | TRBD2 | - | TGTGCCAGCAGCGTGACTAGCGGGAGAAATGAGCAGTTCTTC | CASSVTSGRNEQFF
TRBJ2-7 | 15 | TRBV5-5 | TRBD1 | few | TGTGCCAGCAGCGAAACGGGACAGGGGTGGTACGAGCAGTACTTC | CASSETGQGWYEQYF
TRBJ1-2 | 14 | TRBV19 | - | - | TGTGCCAGTAAGGCGACAGACCTTAACTATGGCTACACCTTC | CASKATDLNYGYTF
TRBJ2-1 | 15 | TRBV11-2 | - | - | TGTGCCAGCAGCTTAGATCTGGCTAGCGTCGGTGAGCAGTTCTTC | CASSLDLASVGEQFF
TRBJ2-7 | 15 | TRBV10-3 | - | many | TGTGCCATCAGCCCCCGGGACGGATACTCCTACGAGCAGTACTTC | CAISPRDGYSYEQYF
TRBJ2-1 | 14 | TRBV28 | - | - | TGTGCCAGCACCGAGGACATGCCGGGCGATGAGCAGTTCTTC | CASTEDMPGDEQFF
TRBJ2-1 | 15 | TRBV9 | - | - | TGTGCCAGCAGCGTAGAAACAGGCCCCAACAATGAGCAGTTCTTC | CASSVETGPNNEQFF
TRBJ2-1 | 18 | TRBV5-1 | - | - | TGCGCCAGCAGCTTGGACGGCCGGGCCGGAGGGCAGGGGAATGAGCAGTTCTTC | CASSLDGRAGGQGNEQFF
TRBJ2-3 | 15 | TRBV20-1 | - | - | TGCAGTGCTACACCTCCGGGTCCAGTGGCAGATACGCAGTATTTT | CSATPPGPVADTQYF
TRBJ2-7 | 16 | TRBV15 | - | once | TGTGCCACCAGCAGGCACAGCCTCATGAGCTCCTACGAGCAGTACTTC | CATSRHSLMSSYEQYF
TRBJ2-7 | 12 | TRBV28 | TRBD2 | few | TGTGCCAGTGATAGCGGGGCCTACGAGCAGTACTTC | CASDSGAYEQYF
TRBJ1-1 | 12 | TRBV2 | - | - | TGTGCCACCCAATTGCTGTTCCCTGAAGCTTTCTTT | CATQLLFPEAFF
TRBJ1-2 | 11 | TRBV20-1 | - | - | TGCAGTGCCCTACTGACTGATGGCTACACCTTC | CSALLTDGYTF
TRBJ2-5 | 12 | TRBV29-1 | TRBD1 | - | TGCAGCGTTGAATCAGGGGGCGAGACCCAGTACTTC | CSVESGGETQYF
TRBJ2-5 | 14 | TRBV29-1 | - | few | TGCAGCGTTGGAGGGCCAAGTAACCAAGAGACCCAGTACTTC | CSVGGPSNQETQYF
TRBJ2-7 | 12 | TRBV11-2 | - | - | TGTGCCAGCAGCTCCCTCTCCTACGAGCAGTACTTC | CASSSLSYEQYF
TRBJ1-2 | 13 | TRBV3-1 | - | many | TGTGCCAGCAGCCAACGGGACTCCTATGGCTACACCTTC | CASSQRDSYGYTF
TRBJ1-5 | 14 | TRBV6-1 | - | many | TGTGCCAGCAGTCTGACAATTAGCAATCAGCCCCAGCATTTT | CASSLTISNQPQHF
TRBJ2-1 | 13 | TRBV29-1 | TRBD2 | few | TGCAGCGTTGCCCTAGCGGGATACAATGAGCAGTTCTTC | CSVALAGYNEQFF
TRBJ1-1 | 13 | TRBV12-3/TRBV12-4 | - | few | TGTGCCAGCAGTTTTAGTGGGGACACTGAAGCTTTCTTT | CASSFSGDTEAFF
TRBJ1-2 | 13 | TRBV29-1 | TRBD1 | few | TGCAGCGTTGATAACAGGGGGAACTATGGCTACACCTTC | CSVDNRGNYGYTF
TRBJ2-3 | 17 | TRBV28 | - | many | TGTGCCAGCAGTCTCCGCTCTAGCAAGAGGGGCACAGATACGCAGTATTTT | CASSLRSSKRGTDTQYF
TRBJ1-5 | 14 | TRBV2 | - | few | TGTGCCAGCCATTTCCGGAGTGGCAATCAGCCCCAGCATTTT | CASHFRSGNQPQHF
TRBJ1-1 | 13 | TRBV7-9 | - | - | TGTGCCAGCAGCTTAGCGGGCAAGCCTACAGCTTTCTTT | CASSLAGKPTAFF
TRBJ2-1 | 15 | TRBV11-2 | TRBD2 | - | TGTGCCAGCAGTTCCGGGACTAGCGACCTCAATGAGCAGTTCTTC | CASSSGTSDLNEQFF
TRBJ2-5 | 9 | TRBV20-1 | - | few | TGCAGTGCTCCGGAGACCCAGTACTTC | CSAPETQYF
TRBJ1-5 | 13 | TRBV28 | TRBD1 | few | TGTGCCAGCAGTTTCAGGGGGAGTCAGCCCCAGCATTTT | CASSFRGSQPQHF
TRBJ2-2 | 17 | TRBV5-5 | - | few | TGTGCCAGCAGCTACGATGGGGGCGGGGTCTACACCGGGGAGCTGTTTTTT | CASSYDGGGVYTGELFF
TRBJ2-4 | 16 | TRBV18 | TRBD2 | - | TGTGCCAGCTCACCTGCGACTAGCGGAGCCAAAAACATTCAGTACTTC | CASSPATSGAKNIQYF
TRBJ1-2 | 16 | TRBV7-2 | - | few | TGTGCCAGCAGCGCCGCGTTAGGGGGAGCCCGCTATGGCTACACCTTC | CASSAALGGARYGYTF
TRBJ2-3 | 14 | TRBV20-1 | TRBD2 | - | TGCAGTGCCCGCAGCGGGAGGCGGATAGATACGCAGTATTTT | CSARSGRRIDTQYF
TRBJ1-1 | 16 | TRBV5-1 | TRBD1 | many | TGCGCCAGCAGAGGACAGGGGACCCTAGGAGGCACTGAAGCTTTCTTT | CASRGQGTLGGTEAFF
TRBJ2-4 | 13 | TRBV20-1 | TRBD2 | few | TGCAGTGCTAGAGAAGCGGGAGTTGTCATTCAGTACTTC | CSAREAGVVIQYF
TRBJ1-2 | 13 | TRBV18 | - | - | TGTGCCAGCTCGCGGCCTCCTAACTATGGCTACACCTTC | CASSRPPNYGYTF
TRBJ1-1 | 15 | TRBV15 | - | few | TGTGCCACCAGCAGAGATCCGGGTGTGGGCACTGAAGCTTTCTTT | CATSRDPGVGTEAFF
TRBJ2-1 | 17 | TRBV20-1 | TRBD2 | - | TGCAGTGCTAGATCCCGGTCTAGCGGGAGCATCTACAATGAGCAGTTCTTC | CSARSRSSGSIYNEQFF
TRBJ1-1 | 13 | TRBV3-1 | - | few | TGTGCCAGCACCCTGACAGGTGCCACTGAAGCTTTCTTT | CASTLTGATEAFF
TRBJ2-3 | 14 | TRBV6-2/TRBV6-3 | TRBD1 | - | TGTGCCAGCAGCTTCGGGACAGGTACAGATACGCAGTATTTT | CASSFGTGTDTQYF
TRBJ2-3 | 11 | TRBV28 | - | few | TGTGCCAGCAGTTTCGTAGATACGCAGTATTTT | CASSFVDTQYF
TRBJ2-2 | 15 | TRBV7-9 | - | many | TGTGCCAGCAGCTTATTATCTACGAACACCGGGGAGCTGTTTTTT | CASSLLSTNTGELFF
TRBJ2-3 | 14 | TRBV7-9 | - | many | TGTGCCAGCAGCTTCGGGCTATACACAGATACGCAGTATTTT | CASSFGLYTDTQYF
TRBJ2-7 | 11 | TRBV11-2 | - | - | TGTGCCAGCAGGCAGGGTTACGAGCAGTACTTC | CASRQGYEQYF
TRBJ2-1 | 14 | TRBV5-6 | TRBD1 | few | TGTGCCAGCAGCTTTGGGACAGGCTTGGGGGAGCAGTTCTTC | CASSFGTGLGEQFF
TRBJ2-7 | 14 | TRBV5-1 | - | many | TGCGCCAGCAGCTTGGGAACAGCCTCCTACGAGCAGTACTTC | CASSLGTASYEQYF
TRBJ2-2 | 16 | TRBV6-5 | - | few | TGTGCCAGCAGTTACCCCCCCGGACGTGACACCGGGGAGCTGTTTTTT | CASSYPPGRDTGELFF
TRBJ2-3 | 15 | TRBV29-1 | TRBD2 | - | TGCAGCGTTGGAACTAGCGGGAGTACCACAGATACGCAGTATTTT | CSVGTSGSTTDTQYF
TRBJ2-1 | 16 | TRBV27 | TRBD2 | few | TGTGCCAGCTCCCCTCCGGGACTAGTGTCCTACAATGAGCAGTTCTTC | CASSPPGLVSYNEQFF
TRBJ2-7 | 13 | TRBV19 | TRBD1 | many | TGTGCCAGTAGTCCCACAGGGGCCTACGAGCAGTACTTC | CASSPTGAYEQYF
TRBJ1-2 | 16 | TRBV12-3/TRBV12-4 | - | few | TGTGCCAGCAGTGTCCGGGGACACCTTAAGGGGGATGGCTACACCTTC | CASSVRGHLKGDGYTF
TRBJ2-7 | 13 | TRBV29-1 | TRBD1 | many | TGCAGCGTTGCCGAGACAGGGGGTTCAGAGCAGTACTTC | CSVAETGGSEQYF
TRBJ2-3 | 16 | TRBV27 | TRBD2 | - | TGTGCCAGCAGTCTATTGACTAGCGGGAGGGCGAATACGCAGTATTTT | CASSLLTSGRANTQYF
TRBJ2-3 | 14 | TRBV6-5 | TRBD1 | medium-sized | TGTGCCAGCACCCAGGGGGAGTTTGCCGATACGCAGTATTTT | CASTQGEFADTQYF
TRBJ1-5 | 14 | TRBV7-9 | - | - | TGTGCCAGCAGCTTAGGTTCTGGTCGTCAGCCCCAGCATTTT | CASSLGSGRQPQHF